This entry lists 18 T cell receptor beta chains sequenced from one sample in a study of shared clonotypes between healthy human individuals. The protocol was immunoSEQ multiplex PCR, while the TCRdb copy is restricted to in-frame clones and leaves out a portion. The data show about 590,000 clones, nearly 97% seen once. Naive CD8 isolation took CD45RO-negative cells positively selected for CCR7 and excluded terminally differentiated effector memory CD45RA+ cells. Sequencing was performed on naive CD8+ T cells sorted from blood. The receptors here all came from a young woman in good health.

Here the CDR3 DNA reads TGCGCCAGCAACACCGAACGGGAGTCTGCAGATACGCAGTATTTT. Translated: CASNTERESADTQYF. The chain couples TRBV10-1 to TRBJ2-3, with D possibly being TRBD2 (6 bases). Per the germline V gene, CDR1 is WNHNN and CDR2 is SYGVQD (reference sequence). The CDR3 length is 15 residues. With 7 bases removed from V and 4 bases from J, the gap between germline ends came to 18 bases.

V usage is TRBV28 and J usage is TRBJ2-1, with D possibly being TRBD1 (6 bases). The CDR3 extends over 15 amino acids. V lost 7 bases and J 4 bases, leaving 17 bases between the germline ends. In germline, CDR1 is MDHEN, CDR2 SYDVKM. CDR3 residues: CASNPIRGSYNEQFF. The CDR3 bases are TGTGCCAGCAATCCAATCAGGGGTTCTTACAATGAGCAGTTCTTC. The complete variable domain, with remaining parts taken from reference TRBV28 and TRBJ2-1, reads DVKVTQSSRYLVKRTGEKVFLECVQDMDHENMFWYRQDPGLGLRLIYFSYDVKMKEKGDIPEGYSVSREKKERFSLILESASTNQTSMYLCASNPIRGSYNEQFFGPGTRLTVL.

On this clone itself: The sample contains more than one DNA sequence encoding this CDR3. The chain is built from TRBV5-1 and TRBJ2-3; 8 nucleotides agree with TRBD1. The length of the CDR3 is 15 residues. CDR1 SGHRS and CDR2 YFSETQ come from the germline V gene. V lost 4 bases to trimming and J lost 0 bases; unmatched junction nucleotides: 4. This CDR3 reads CASSLGQGSTDTQYF. CDR3 DNA: TGCGCCAGCAGCCTTGGACAGGGAAGCACAGATACGCAGTATTTT.

This clone was observed a single time. The gene calls are TRBV6-5 and TRBJ2-5; TRBD2 agrees at 8 bases. The CDR3 spans 15 residues. With V trimmed by 2 bases and J by 3 bases, 5 bases remained unmatched. Germline V lookup: CDR1 MNHEY, CDR2 SVGAGI. The DNA of the CDR3 is TGTGCCAGCAGTTACAACATCGGGGGGGAAGAGACCCAGTACTTC. It encodes CASSYNIGGEETQYF.

The chain couples TRBV7-9 to TRBJ1-1; tentative D call: TRBD1 (6 bases). Per germline, CDR1 SEHNR and CDR2 FQNEAQ (reference sequence). V lost 4 bases, J lost 4 bases, and 19 bases lay in between. The CDR3 has 16 residues. In DNA form, the CDR3 reads TGTGCCAGCAGCTACCCAAGGGGGAATTGGGGCACTGAAGCTTTCTTT. Amino acids: CASSYPRGNWGTEAFF.

The gene calls are TRBV7-9 and TRBJ2-1; 7 bases map to TRBD1. Looked up from germline, CDR1 is SEHNR and CDR2 is FQNEAQ (reference sequence). The CDR3 covers 16 residues. With 4 bases clipped from V and 0 bases from J, the junction kept 6 bases outside the gene matches. The CDR3, as DNA: TGTGCCAGCAGCTCCGAACAGGGGAGCTCCTACAATGAGCAGTTCTTC. It yields the protein CASSSEQGSSYNEQFF.

The chain has TRBV5-5 and TRBJ1-5, with 9 bases lining up with TRBD1. The germline gives CDR1 SGHKS, CDR2 YYEKEE (reference sequence). The CDR3 has 15 residues. V lost 0 bases and J lost 2; bases outside the gene matches: 0. The CDR3 spells CASSLGTGGNQPQHF. The CDR3, as DNA: TGTGCCAGCAGCTTGGGGACAGGGGGCAATCAGCCCCAGCATTTT. The full variable domain, completed using reference TRBV5-5 and TRBJ1-5, is DAGVTQSPTHLIKTRGQQVTLRCSPISGHKSVSWYQQVLGQGPQFIFQYYEKEERGRGNFPDRFSARQFPNYSSELNVNALLLGDSALYLCASSLGTGGNQPQHFGDGTRLSIL.

This sequence joins TRBV7-6 and TRBJ1-1; D might be TRBD1 (6 bases). CDR3 length equals 12 residues. Germline V CDR1 and CDR2: SGHVS, FNYEAQ. Between the trimmed V and J ends, which lost 5 bases and 7 bases, there was a span of 11 bases. As DNA, the CDR3 is TGTGCCAGCAGCAACGCAGGGGATGAAGCTTTCTTT. It is translated as CASSNAGDEAFF.

This clone was recorded only once. The chain employs TRBV7-9 and TRBJ2-3; a possible D gene is TRBD1 (6 bases). V lost 6 bases, J lost 3 bases, and 10 bases lay in between. This CDR3 is built from 13 residues. Germline CDR1 and CDR2: SEHNR and FQNEAQ (reference sequence). The CDR3 loop reads CASRPDRTDTQYF. DNA for the CDR3: TGTGCCAGCAGACCGGACAGAACAGATACGCAGTATTTT.

V is TRBV6-5 and J is TRBJ1-1, with 7 bases identical to TRBD1. Germline-derived CDR1 and CDR2 are MNHEY and SVGAGI. The CDR3 covers 14 residues. Losses at the gene ends were 4 bases for V and 2 bases for J; bases not matched to a gene: 4. The CDR3 DNA sequence: TGTGCCAGCAGTTGGGACAGTACAAACACTGAAGCTTTCTTT. Its translation is CASSWDSTNTEAFF.

V gene TRBV19 combines with J gene TRBJ1-1, with D hard to call. The germline V and J ends were trimmed by 6 bases and 4 bases, with 9 bases remaining between them. The CDR3 length is 12 residues. Germline V gene sequence: CDR1 LNHDA, CDR2 SQIVND (reference sequence). CDR3 region: CASRTGTTEAFF. CDR3 coding DNA: TGTGCCAGTAGGACCGGCACCACTGAAGCTTTCTTT.

The chain combines TRBV5-4 with TRBJ1-2; possibly TRBD1 for D (5 bases). The germline CDR1 and CDR2 sequences are SGHNT and YYREEE (reference sequence). Trimming cost V 1 base and J 5 bases, with 15 bases left between them. The CDR3 sequence is 15 residues long. The CDR3, as DNA: TGTGCCAGCAGCTTGTGGGGTCGGGGGTTTTATGGCTACACCTTC. Its protein product is CASSLWGRGFYGYTF.

The CDR3 DNA sequence: TGTGCCAGCAGCTCCACTAGCGGATACGAGCAGTACTTC. Translating gives CASSSTSGYEQYF. This chain uses TRBV11-1 with TRBJ2-7, with 8 bases lining up with TRBD2. Germline V gives CDR1 SGHAT, CDR2 FQDESV (reference sequence). This CDR3 region has 13 residues. V lost 4 bases, J lost 4 bases, and 3 bases stayed unmatched.

The V and J genes are TRBV27 and TRBJ2-1, with 9 bases fitting TRBD2. Germline CDR1 MNHEY, CDR2 SMNVEV (reference sequence). The CDR3 covers 14 residues. The trim removed 6 bases at V and 5 bases at J, leaving 5 bases unmatched. The CDR3 DNA reads as TGTGCCAGCAGGGCGGGAGGGCCTAACAATGAGCAGTTCTTC. It codes for CASRAGGPNNEQFF.

The chain recombines TRBV6-4 with TRBJ1-2; D is unresolved. The V gene lost 0 bases and the J gene lost 8 bases, with 10 bases spanning the gap. The CDR3 is 13 residues long. Germline loops: CDR1 MRHNA, CDR2 SNTAGT. CDR3 residues: CASSDSPEDGYTF. CDR3 sequence (DNA): TGTGCCAGCAGTGACTCTCCGGAGGACGGCTACACCTTC.

The chain joins TRBV13 to TRBJ1-1; TRBD1 is a possible D gene (6 bases). The CDR3 extends over 15 amino acids. Germline V lookup: CDR1 PRHDT, CDR2 FYEKMQ (reference sequence). V lost 3 bases to trimming and J lost 5 bases, with 16 bases between them. The CDR3 spells CASSFQQGGETEAFF. CDR3 DNA sequence: TGTGCCAGCAGCTTTCAACAGGGAGGAGAAACTGAAGCTTTCTTT.

This rearrangement joins TRBV10-3 to TRBJ2-3; D unclear. The ends were cut back, 4 bases at V and 1 base at J, with 6 bases in the middle. Per the germline V gene, CDR1 is ENHRY and CDR2 is SYGVKD. This CDR3 region has 13 residues. The CDR3 DNA is TGTGCCATCAGTGTTCTAGGCACAGATACGCAGTATTTT. Translation gives CAISVLGTDTQYF.

The V and J genes are TRBV2 and TRBJ2-3; tentatively, D is TRBD2 (6 bases). Germline lookup yields CDR1 SNHLY and CDR2 FYNNEI. The CDR3 has 13 amino acids. Trimming took 5 bases from V and 9 from J, leaving 15 bases between them. CDR3 coding DNA: TGTGCCAGCAGTCCCCCGGAGGGGTGGACGCAGTATTTT. Protein sequence: CASSPPEGWTQYF.